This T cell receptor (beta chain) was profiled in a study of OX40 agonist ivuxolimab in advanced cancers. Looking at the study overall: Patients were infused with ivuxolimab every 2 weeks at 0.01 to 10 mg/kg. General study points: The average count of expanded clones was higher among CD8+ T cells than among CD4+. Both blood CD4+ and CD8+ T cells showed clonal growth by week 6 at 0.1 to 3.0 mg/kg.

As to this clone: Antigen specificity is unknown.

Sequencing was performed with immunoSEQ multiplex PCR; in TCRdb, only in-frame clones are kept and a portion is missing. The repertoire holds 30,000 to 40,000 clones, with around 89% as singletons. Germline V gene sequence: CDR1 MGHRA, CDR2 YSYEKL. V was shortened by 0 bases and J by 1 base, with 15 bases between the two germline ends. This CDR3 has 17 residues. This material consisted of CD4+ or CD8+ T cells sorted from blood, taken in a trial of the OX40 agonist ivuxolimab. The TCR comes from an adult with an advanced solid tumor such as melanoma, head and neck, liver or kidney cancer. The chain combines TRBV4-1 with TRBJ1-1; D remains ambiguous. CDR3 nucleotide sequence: TGCGCCAGCAGCCAAGACTGGACGGGATTAACGAACACTGAAGCTTTCTTT. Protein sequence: CASSQDWTGLTNTEAFF.